This T cell receptor beta chain was retrieved from a study of cytomegalovirus exposure and HLA in healthy donors. Study-level information: In terms of ancestry, the Caucasian-associated cluster contained 80% to 90% of the 398 genotyped donors.

Overall study results and limits: Presence/absence analysis assumed near-uniform sequencing depth across donors.

In germline, CDR1 is LGHNT, CDR2 FRNRAP. Trimming left V 0 bases short and J 4 bases short, with 19 bases between. The CDR3 sequence is 17 residues long. About this clone: Its antigen is unidentified.

PCR employed 60 Vbeta and 13 Jbeta primers. The table came from immunoSEQ multiplex PCR; TCRdb's copy has only in-frame clones and leaves some out. The profile shows some 160,000 clones, approximately 76% of them singletons. The J gene is TRBJ2-7, the V gene TRBV12-5, with D possibly being TRBD1 (5 bases). Sequencing was performed on PBMCs. The sequence was obtained from a woman younger than 30 in good health and CMV-seropositive. The CDR3 region is CASGLVLARASGYEQYF. The CDR3 nucleotides are TGTGCTAGTGGTTTGGTACTCGCCAGGGCGTCAGGGTACGAGCAGTACTTC.